The clone carrying this T cell receptor beta chain showed up just a few times. No antigen is known for it. The authors sorted CD4+ and CD8+ T cells from PBMCs. Once RNA had been extracted, it was reverse transcribed into cDNA to act as the sequencing template. Sequenced by immunoSEQ multiplex PCR; TCRdb stores in-frame clones only, minus some. The data show over 110,000 clones, with around 51% seen just once and roughly 0.99% held by the top ten. The entry originates in a study of CD8+ T cells in alopecia areata. Notes on the study in general: Affected lesional scalp, above all in alopecia totalis/universalis, was more clonal than normal scalp.

Per germline, CDR1 SGHTA and CDR2 FQGNSA. V was clipped by 5 bases and J by 2 bases; unmatched bases: 5. This CDR3 comprises 14 residues. The sequence derives from a human donor with alopecia areata. The material sequenced was CD4+ T cells sorted from blood, taken at week 0. V gene TRBV7-2 combines with J gene TRBJ1-2, with 7 bases identical to TRBD1. The CDR3 DNA reads as TGTGCCAGCAGCCGGGACAGCTCAAACTATGGCTACACCTTC. Protein sequence: CASSRDSSNYGYTF. The variable domain in full, with the rest retrieved from reference TRBV7-2 and TRBJ1-2, is GAGVSQSPSNKVTEKGKDVELRCDPISGHTALYWYRQSLGQGLEFLIYFQGNSAPDKSGLPSDRFSAERTGGSVSTLTIQRTQQEDSAVYLCASSRDSSNYGYTFGSGTRLTVV.